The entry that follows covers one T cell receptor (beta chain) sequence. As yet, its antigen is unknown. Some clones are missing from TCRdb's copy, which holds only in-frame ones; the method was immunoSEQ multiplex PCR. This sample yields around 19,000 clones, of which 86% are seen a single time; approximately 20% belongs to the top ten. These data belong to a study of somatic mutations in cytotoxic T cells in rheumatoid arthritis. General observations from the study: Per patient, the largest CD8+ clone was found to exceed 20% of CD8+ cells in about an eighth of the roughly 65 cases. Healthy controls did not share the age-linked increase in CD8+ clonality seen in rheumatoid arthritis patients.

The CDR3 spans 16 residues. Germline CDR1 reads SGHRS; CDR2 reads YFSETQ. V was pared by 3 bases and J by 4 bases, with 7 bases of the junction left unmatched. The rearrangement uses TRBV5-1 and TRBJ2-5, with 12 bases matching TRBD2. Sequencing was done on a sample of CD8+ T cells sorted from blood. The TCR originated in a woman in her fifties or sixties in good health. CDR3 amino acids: CASSSGLAGGLETQYF. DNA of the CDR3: TGCGCCAGCAGCTCCGGGCTAGCGGGGGGGCTAGAGACCCAGTACTTC.